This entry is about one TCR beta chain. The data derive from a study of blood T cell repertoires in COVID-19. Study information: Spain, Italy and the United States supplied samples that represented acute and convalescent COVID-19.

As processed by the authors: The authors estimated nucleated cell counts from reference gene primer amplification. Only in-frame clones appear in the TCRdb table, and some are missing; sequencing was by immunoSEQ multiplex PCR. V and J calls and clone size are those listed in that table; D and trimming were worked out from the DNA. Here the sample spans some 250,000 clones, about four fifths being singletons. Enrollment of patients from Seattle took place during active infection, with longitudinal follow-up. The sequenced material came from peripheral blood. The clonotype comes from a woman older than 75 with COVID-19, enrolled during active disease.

The CDR3 DNA reads TGTGCCAGCAGCCCGGGACTAGCGGGAGGGCCGGAGACCCAGTACTTC. This sequence encodes CASSPGLAGGPETQYF. This sequence joins TRBV7-3 and TRBJ2-5, with 16 nucleotides matching TRBD2. The J segment lost 5 bases and the V segment lost 5 bases, leaving 5 bases of the junction unmatched. This CDR3 spans 16 amino acids. The germline V gene encodes CDR1 SGHTA and CDR2 FQGTGA.